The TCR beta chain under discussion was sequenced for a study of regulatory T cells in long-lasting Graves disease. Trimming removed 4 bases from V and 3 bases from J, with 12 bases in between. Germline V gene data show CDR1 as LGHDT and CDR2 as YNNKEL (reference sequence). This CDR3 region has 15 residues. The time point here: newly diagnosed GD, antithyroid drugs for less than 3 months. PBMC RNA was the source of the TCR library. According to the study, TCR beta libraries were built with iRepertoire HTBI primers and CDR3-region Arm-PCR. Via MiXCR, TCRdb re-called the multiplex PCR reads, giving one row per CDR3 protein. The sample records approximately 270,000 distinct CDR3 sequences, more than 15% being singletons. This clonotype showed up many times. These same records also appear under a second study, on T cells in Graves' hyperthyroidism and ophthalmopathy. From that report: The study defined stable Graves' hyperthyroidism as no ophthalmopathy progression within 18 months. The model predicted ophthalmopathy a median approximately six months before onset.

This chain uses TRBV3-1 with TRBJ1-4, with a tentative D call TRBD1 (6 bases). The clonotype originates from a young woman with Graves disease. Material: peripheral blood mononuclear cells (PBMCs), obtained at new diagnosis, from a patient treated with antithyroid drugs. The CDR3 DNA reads TGTGCCAGCAGCCCAGCCGGGACATCTAATGAAAAACTGTTTTTT. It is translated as CASSPAGTSNEKLFF.